This T cell receptor (beta chain) was captured in a study of blood T cells in healthy people across ages. Across the study: Per two T cells, template switching captured roughly one barcoded beta molecule.

V was pared by 6 bases and J by 8 bases, with 5 bases of the junction left unmatched. This CDR3 is built from 13 residues. The germline V gene encodes CDR1 SGHTA and CDR2 FQGNSA. Using a J-beta primer mix together with a sample-barcoded 5' primer, a second PCR was run for roughly 7 to 11 cycles. Each cDNA molecule was tagged by a template-switch adaptor with 12 random nucleotides. TCRdb independently ran MiXCR on the 5' RACE reads; one entry per CDR3 protein. The data show 780,000 or so distinct CDR3 sequences, approximately 55% seen once. The rearrangement uses TRBV7-2 and TRBJ1-5; TRBD1 matches at 9 bases. The clonotype comes from an elderly man in good health. The sample was blood. The CDR3 loop reads CASRRTGAEPQHF. The CDR3 DNA reads as TGTGCCAGCAGACGGACAGGGGCTGAGCCCCAGCATTTT.